Listed below are T cell receptor beta chains from one sample, sequenced in a study of blood T cell repertoires in COVID-19. TCRdb's table, derived via immunoSEQ multiplex PCR, lists solely in-frame clones and lacks some. The sample carries roughly 250,000 clones, about four fifths recorded once. Sequenced input: peripheral blood. The receptors were gathered from a person aged 70 to 85 with COVID-19, enrolled during active disease. Both conserved end residues are part of each CDR3. Fields, in order: V gene, D gene, CDR3 length, J gene, clone size, CDR3 protein, CDR3 DNA. D genes are given only for firm matches. Expanded clones get a size class; other rows say once, few or many, or leave the size out.

>TRBV9|TRBD1|15|TRBJ1-4|few
CASSGTGLPKEKLFF
TGTGCCAGCAGCGGGACAGGGTTACCTAAGGAAAAACTGTTTTTT
>TRBV5-4|.|13|TRBJ1-1|.
CASSLVGVTEAFF
TGTGCCAGCAGCTTGGTAGGGGTGACTGAAGCTTTCTTT
>TRBV18|.|13|TRBJ2-7|.
CASSPAGLHEQYF
TGTGCCAGCTCACCGGCGGGACTCCACGAGCAGTACTTC
>TRBV7-2|.|16|TRBJ2-2|.
CASTLVRESATGELFF
TGTGCCAGCACCCTAGTACGTGAGTCTGCTACCGGGGAGCTGTTTTTT
>TRBV5-1|.|16|TRBJ1-4|few
CASSLVGLASNEKLFF
TGCGCCAGCAGCTTGGTAGGACTGGCATCTAATGAAAAACTGTTTTTT
>TRBV9|.|14|TRBJ2-1|.
CASSVVQVSGEQFF
TGTGCCAGCAGCGTAGTGCAAGTCTCGGGTGAGCAGTTCTTC
>TRBV24-1|TRBD1|15|TRBJ1-2|.
CATSDGETGNYGYTF
TGTGCCACCAGTGATGGTGAGACAGGGAACTATGGCTACACCTTC
>TRBV11-3|TRBD1|13|TRBJ2-7|many
CASSSGQFDEQYF
TGTGCCAGCAGCTCGGGACAGTTCGACGAGCAGTACTTC
>TRBV18|.|13|TRBJ2-2|.
CASRPRGDGELFF
TGTGCCAGCCGCCCGAGAGGTGACGGGGAGCTGTTTTTT
>TRBV7-2|TRBD1|15|TRBJ1-6|once
CASSLGTGANSPLHF
TGTGCCAGCAGCCTCGGGACAGGGGCGAATTCACCCCTCCACTTT
>TRBV6-6|TRBD2|18|TRBJ2-5|.
CASSPGTIGGAYQETQYF
TGTGCCAGCAGTCCAGGGACTATCGGGGGAGCTTACCAAGAGACCCAGTACTTC
>TRBV7-6|.|16|TRBJ1-2|.
CASSALTGSTFDGYTF
TGTGCCAGCAGCGCCCTGACAGGAAGTACGTTCGATGGCTACACCTTC
>TRBV19|.|12|TRBJ1-5|.
CASSTGNQPQHF
TGTGCCAGTAGTACCGGCAATCAGCCCCAGCATTTT
>TRBV5-1|.|16|TRBJ1-1|once
CASSLGVVLRDTEAFF
TGCGCCAGCAGCTTGGGGGTGGTTCTTCGGGACACTGAAGCTTTCTTT
>TRBV15|.|13|TRBJ1-1|.
CATSRVFGWEAFF
TGTGCCACCAGCAGAGTGTTCGGGTGGGAAGCTTTCTTT
>TRBV11-3|TRBD1|15|TRBJ2-1|once
CASSPSQGRHTEQFF
TGTGCCAGCAGCCCCTCACAGGGGCGTCACACTGAGCAGTTCTTC
>TRBV29-1|TRBD2|15|TRBJ2-1|.
CSVDLAGGSYNEQFF
TGCAGCGTTGATTTAGCGGGGGGCTCCTACAATGAGCAGTTCTTC
>TRBV19|.|15|TRBJ1-5|.
CASSIGGRGSQPQHF
TGTGCCAGTAGTATAGGGGGGCGAGGGAGTCAGCCCCAGCATTTT
>TRBV30|.|13|TRBJ2-3|.
CAWRQSGVNTQYF
TGTGCCTGGAGGCAATCAGGGGTAAATACGCAGTATTTT
>TRBV19|TRBD2|11|TRBJ2-3|.
CASSTSGQQYF
TGTGCCAGTAGTACTAGCGGGCAGCAGTATTTT
>TRBV10-3|.|14|TRBJ1-2|.
CAISETAANYGYTF
TGTGCCATCAGTGAGACCGCAGCTAACTATGGCTACACCTTC
>TRBV5-4|.|17|TRBJ2-3|.
CASSFPGLIPSTDTQYF
TGTGCCAGCAGCTTTCCTGGCTTGATACCTAGCACAGATACGCAGTATTTT
>TRBV12-3/TRBV12-4|.|13|TRBJ1-6|.
CASSTVRNSPLHF
TGTGCCAGCAGCACAGTCAGGAATTCACCCCTCCACTTT
>TRBV18|.|15|TRBJ2-1|.
CASSPAGSPYNEQFF
TGTGCCAGCTCACCAGCAGGGTCCCCCTACAATGAGCAGTTCTTC
>TRBV2|.|15|TRBJ1-5|.
CASSEGQGSHQPQHF
TGTGCCAGCAGTGAGGGGCAGGGGAGCCATCAGCCCCAGCATTTT
>TRBV5-1|.|15|TRBJ1-5|.
CASSLESGGPQPQHF
TGCGCCAGCAGCTTGGAGTCGGGGGGTCCCCAGCCCCAGCATTTT
>TRBV7-8|TRBD1|17|TRBJ2-1|.
CASRDPGRGGIYNEQFF
TGTGCCAGCAGGGATCCCGGTAGAGGGGGCATCTACAATGAGCAGTTCTTC
>TRBV15|TRBD2|18|TRBJ2-3|.
CATSRRPGLAVVTDTQYF
TGTGCCACCAGCAGAAGACCGGGACTAGCGGTAGTCACAGATACGCAGTATTTT
>TRBV18|.|14|TRBJ2-3|.
CASSPSSVSDTQYF
TGTGCCAGCTCACCAAGCAGCGTTTCAGATACGCAGTATTTT
>TRBV19|TRBD1|16|TRBJ1-1|.
CASRPRDRRLNTEAFF
TGTGCCAGTAGGCCCCGGGACAGGCGACTGAACACTGAAGCTTTCTTT
>TRBV4-3|.|15|TRBJ2-7|.
CASSQDAGDSYEQYF
TGCGCCAGCAGCCAAGACGCAGGGGACTCCTACGAGCAGTACTTC
>TRBV7-3|.|12|TRBJ2-7|.
CASSSNGGEQYF
TGTGCCAGCAGCTCGAACGGAGGCGAGCAGTACTTC
>TRBV9|TRBD2|15|TRBJ2-1|.
CASSITGLEVDEQFF
TGTGCCAGCAGCATAACCGGACTAGAAGTGGATGAGCAGTTCTTC
>TRBV4-1|.|14|TRBJ2-1|.
CASSQPGLDNEQFF
TGCGCCAGCAGCCAGCCGGGGTTAGACAATGAGCAGTTCTTC
>TRBV30|.|14|TRBJ2-7|.
CAWTEGGKTYEQYF
TGTGCCTGGACCGAGGGCGGAAAGACCTACGAGCAGTACTTC
>TRBV19|.|15|TRBJ1-4|.
CASSMAVKGGEKLFF
TGTGCCAGTAGTATGGCGGTCAAAGGAGGCGAAAAACTGTTTTTT
>TRBV7-2|.|13|TRBJ2-7|.
CASSFDSIYEQYF
TGTGCCAGCAGCTTTGACAGTATTTACGAGCAGTACTTC
>TRBV29-1|.|10|TRBJ2-4|.
CSVAGNIQYF
TGCAGCGTTGCAGGCAACATTCAGTACTTC
>TRBV4-2|TRBD1|17|TRBJ1-3|.
CASSQDGTGFSGNTIYF
TGTGCCAGCAGCCAAGACGGGACAGGTTTCTCTGGAAACACCATATATTTT
>TRBV30|TRBD1|14|TRBJ1-1|.
CAWSITTGGTEAFF
TGTGCCTGGAGTATAACTACAGGGGGCACTGAAGCTTTCTTT
>TRBV28|.|12|TRBJ2-7|.
CASTPGSYEQYF
TGTGCCAGCACCCCCGGTTCCTACGAGCAGTACTTC
>TRBV6-5|.|15|TRBJ1-3|.
CASSFGTFQEDTIYF
TGTGCCAGCAGTTTCGGGACATTTCAGGAGGACACCATATATTTT
>TRBV2|.|23|TRBJ2-3|.
CASRRDPVGRGVIPAAGADTQYF
TGTGCCAGCAGGCGGGATCCAGTTGGACGGGGTGTGATACCCGCGGCCGGGGCAGATACGCAGTATTTT